The clone carrying this T cell receptor (beta chain) came up a few times. The length of the CDR3 is 14 residues. The germline gives CDR1 SGHTA, CDR2 FQGNSA. V was shortened by 5 bases and J by 4 bases, with 12 bases between the two germline ends. The repertoire was sequenced with immunoSEQ multiplex PCR; TCRdb's copy has only in-frame clones and lacks some. The sample records roughly 120,000 clones, around 89% being singletons. This specimen comes from a study of PD-L1 blockade in urothelial cancer. The overall study: Atezolizumab 1,200 mg was given intravenously every 3 weeks, starting 2014.

Indicated time point: peripheral blood 6 weeks after treatment start. This chain uses TRBV7-2 with TRBJ1-3; D is uncertain. The material was PBMCs, obtained around atezolizumab (anti-PD-L1) treatment. The clonotype originates from a man in his fifties or sixties with urothelial cancer. The CDR3 DNA reads TGTGCCAGCAGCCCCTTTATGCGAGGAAACACCATATATTTT. Its protein product is CASSPFMRGNTIYF.